This T cell receptor beta chain was captured by sequencing in a study of PD-L1 blockade in urothelial cancer. Germline V lookup: CDR1 SGHVS, CDR2 FQNEAQ. V was clipped by 7 bases and J by 3 bases; unmatched bases: 2. The CDR3 length is 12 residues. Using immunoSEQ multiplex PCR, the repertoire was profiled, and TCRdb retains in-frame clones only, with some absent. The sample carries just under 30,000 clones, around nine tenths recorded once. The number of samples from each patient was between 1 and 8, taken pretreatment and on-treatment. Sequencing was performed on PBMCs, taken around atezolizumab (anti-PD-L1) treatment. This receptor was taken from a man aged 45-60 years with urothelial cancer. The gene calls are TRBV7-8 and TRBJ2-7, with 8 nucleotides matching TRBD2. In nucleotides, the CDR3 is TGTGCCAGCACCCGGGGGGGCTACGAGCAGTACTTC. As protein: CASTRGGYEQYF. Full variable domain (outside the CDR3, taken from reference TRBV7-8 and TRBJ2-7): GAGVSQSPRYKVAKRGQDVALRCDPISGHVSLFWYQQALGQGPEFLTYFQNEAQLDKSGLPSDRFFAERPEGSVSTLKIQRTQQEDSAVYLCASTRGGYEQYFGPGTRLTVT.